The present T cell receptor beta chain was sequenced within a study of T cells after yellow fever vaccination (dated by TCRdb to between 2018 and 2020). About the full investigation: The SMART-Seq v4 Ultra Low Input RNA kit was used to prepare libraries from fractions with low cell numbers. To track T-cell clones before and after primary and booster YFV17D yellow fever vaccination, bulk TCR alpha and beta repertoires were sequenced longitudinally. Two healthy male donors, one aged 18 to 30 and one aged 30 to 40 years, were included in the cohort. Bulk PBMC replicates and cell subsets were isolated from blood drawn at multiple timepoints before and after both primary and secondary immunization.

The germline V gene sets CDR1 to LGHNA and CDR2 to YSLEER. Trimming at the junction amounts to 0 bases on V and 5 bases on J, and the germline ends lie 13 bases apart. The CDR3 runs 15 amino acids, cysteine and phenylalanine included. Just the 45-base CDR3 DNA is kept, in frame starting at base 1. The research as a whole found: Only a couple of donors were included in the study, so the extent to which the findings can be generalized is limited. A small fraction of clonotypes appeared in both the CD4 and CD8 compartments, likely as a result of convergent recombination. After the booster, most clones that had expanded after primary vaccination were detected again (approximately 96% of CD4 and over 75% of CD8), suggesting broad maintenance of memory. The secondary T-cell response was found to be weaker but faster than the primary response, with a peak reached on day 5 rather than on day 15. Computational filtering was required because FACS-sorted repertoires could contain abundant contaminating clonotypes from the bulk population.

Instrument on record: Illumina NovaSeq 6000. TCR cDNA was made using 5'RACE template switching, a step that added a universal primer site and unique molecular identifiers. cDNA synthesis was primed from both the TCR alpha and TCR beta constant segments. Library amplification involved two PCR steps, and the second step added sample barcodes and sequencing adapters. Sequencing of libraries was done on Illumina HiSeq 2500 (2x100 bp) or NovaSeq (2x150 bp). Under the source paper's analysis protocol: MIGEC handled demultiplexing of reads and collapsing into UMI consensus sequences, while MiXCR performed V(D)J alignment. Vaccine-responding clonotypes were identified with edgeR using replicate PBMC samples, with FDR below 0.01 and a log2 fold change above 5 up to day 15 being required. CD4 or CD8 identity was assigned to each bulk clonotype according to whether the clonotype was present at higher abundance in the sequenced CD4 repertoire or the sequenced CD8 repertoire. TCRdb trimmed public reads at Q25 via fastp, called clones via MiXCR and kept in-frame beta chains. Rows are combined by CDR3 protein, so each entry shows the most common genes and DNA. In this record, the V and J calls reflect TCRdb's handling and not the investigators' own analysis. Present in this sample are 310,000 or so distinct CDR3 sequences, around 3.6% of which were seen just once. 20% to 30% of the sample goes to the ten largest clones.

This clonotype was seen ten or more times. The antigen it recognizes is unknown. No much larger clonotype is one base removed from it; base qualities were not supplied. The sample's treatment or condition, from its label and the paper: live attenuated yellow fever vaccine strain. At every blood-draw timepoint, two biological replicates of bulk PBMCs were collected. A standard Ficoll-Paque protocol was used to isolate PBMCs from peripheral blood. RNA was extracted with TriZol from bulk PBMCs, CD4 and CD8 fractions, and dextramer-positive and dextramer-negative fractions. The source material was PBMCs, sampled on the day of the yellow fever booster vaccination. This receptor was identified in a man between 18 and 35 years old who received the YFV17D yellow fever vaccine. The chain joins TRBV4-3 to TRBJ1-1, with no confident D gene call. The sequenced DNA is TGCGCCAGCAGCCAAGAAAGACCGGGCGAGACTGAAGCTTTCTTT. Translated, this is CASSQERPGETEAFF.